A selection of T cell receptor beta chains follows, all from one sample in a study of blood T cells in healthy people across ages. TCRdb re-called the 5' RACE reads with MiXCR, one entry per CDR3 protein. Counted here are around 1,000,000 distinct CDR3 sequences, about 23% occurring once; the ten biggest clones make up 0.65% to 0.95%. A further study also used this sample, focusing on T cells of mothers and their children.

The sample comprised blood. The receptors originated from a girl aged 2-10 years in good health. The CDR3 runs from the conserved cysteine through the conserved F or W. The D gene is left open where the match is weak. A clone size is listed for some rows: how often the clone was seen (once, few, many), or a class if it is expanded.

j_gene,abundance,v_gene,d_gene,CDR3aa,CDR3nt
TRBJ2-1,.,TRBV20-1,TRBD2,CSARDLTSGRFNEQFF,TGCAGTGCTAGAGATTTAACTAGCGGGAGGTTCAATGAGCAGTTCTTC
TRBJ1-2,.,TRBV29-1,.,CSVDKGVAGPTGGYTF,TGCAGCGTTGATAAAGGGGTGGCAGGGCCCACGGGGGGCTACACCTTC
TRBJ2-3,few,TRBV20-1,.,CSAFGRFLVTDTQYF,TGCAGTGCCTTTGGCCGGTTTCTAGTCACAGATACGCAGTATTTT
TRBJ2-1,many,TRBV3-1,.,CASSRGNEQFF,TGTGCCAGCAGCCGGGGCAATGAGCAGTTCTTC
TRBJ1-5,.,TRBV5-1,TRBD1,CASSWTGASNQPQHF,TGCGCCAGCAGTTGGACAGGGGCTAGCAATCAGCCCCAGCATTTT
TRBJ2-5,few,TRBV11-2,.,CASSSGAASRDQYF,TGTGCCAGCAGCTCAGGGGCGGCTTCGCGGGACCAGTACTTC
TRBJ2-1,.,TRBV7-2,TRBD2,CASPSSGRSEEQFF,TGTGCCAGCCCCTCGAGCGGGAGATCCGAAGAGCAGTTCTTC
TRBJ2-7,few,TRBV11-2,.,CASSPPLIERGTYEQYF,TGTGCCAGCAGCCCACCCCTGATTGAACGGGGAACCTACGAGCAGTACTTC
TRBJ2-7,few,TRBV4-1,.,CASRDAGKGNYEQYF,TGCGCCAGCAGGGACGCCGGCAAGGGCAACTACGAGCAGTACTTC
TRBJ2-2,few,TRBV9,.,CASSYRRDRGELFF,TGTGCCAGCAGCTATCGACGGGACCGCGGGGAGCTGTTTTTT
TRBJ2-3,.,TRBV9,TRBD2,CASSVGGLAGGGDTQYF,TGTGCCAGCAGCGTCGGGGGACTAGCGGGGGGTGGAGATACGCAGTATTTT
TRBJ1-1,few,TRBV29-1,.,CSFNRAVEAFF,TGCAGCTTCAACAGGGCGGTTGAGGCTTTCTTT
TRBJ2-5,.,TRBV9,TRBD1,CASSDESGTGEETQYF,TGTGCCAGCAGCGATGAATCCGGGACAGGGGAAGAGACCCAGTACTTC
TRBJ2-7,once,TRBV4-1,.,CASSQVRDPGREQYF,TGCGCCAGCAGCCAAGTTCGGGACCCCGGAAGGGAGCAGTACTTC
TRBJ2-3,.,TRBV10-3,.,CAISERAGKYSSEDTQYF,TGTGCCATCAGTGAGCGGGCGGGCAAATACAGCAGCGAAGATACGCAGTATTTT
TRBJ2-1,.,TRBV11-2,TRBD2,CASRSGLADNEQFF,TGTGCCAGCAGGTCCGGACTAGCGGACAATGAGCAGTTCTTC
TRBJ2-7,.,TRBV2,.,CASTEGLEPIGDEQYF,TGTGCCAGCACAGAAGGTCTGGAGCCCATAGGGGACGAGCAGTACTTC
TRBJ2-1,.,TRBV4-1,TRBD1,CASSQAPHRGLENEQFF,TGCGCCAGCAGCCAAGCCCCCCACAGGGGATTAGAGAATGAGCAGTTCTTC